The 15 T cell receptor beta chains given below trace back to one sample, sequenced in a study of STAT5B mutations in CD4+ large granular lymphocyte leukemia. Sequenced by immunoSEQ multiplex PCR; TCRdb stores in-frame clones only, minus some. This table holds 30,000 to 40,000 clones, approximately 85% found once. Sequenced material: CD4+ T cells from blood buffy coats. The receptor set was obtained from a human donor in good health.

This chain joins TRBV7-9 and TRBJ1-1; unclear D gene. Trimming took 1 base from V and 3 from J, leaving 0 bases between them. CDR1 is SEHNR, CDR2 FQNEAQ, per germline (reference sequence). The CDR3 consists of 11 residues. As DNA, the CDR3 is TGTGCCAGCAGCTTAGACACTGAAGCTTTCTTT. Its translation: CASSLDTEAFF. The variable domain in full, with the rest retrieved from reference TRBV7-9 and TRBJ1-1, is DTGVSQNPRHKITKRGQNVTFRCDPISEHNRLYWYRQTLGQGPEFLTYFQNEAQLEKSRLLSDRFSAERPKGSFSTLEIQRTEQGDSAMYLCASSLDTEAFFGQGTRLTVV.

The chain combines TRBV9 with TRBJ2-7; 8 positions match TRBD1. CDR1 and CDR2 from the germline V gene are SGDLS and YYNGEE. After removal of 4 bases from V and 0 bases from J, the junction contained 6 bases not matched to a gene. The CDR3 length is 15 residues. The CDR3 region has the DNA TGTGCCAGCAGCCCTAGACAGGGGAGCTCCTACGAGCAGTACTTC. Amino acids: CASSPRQGSSYEQYF. The full variable domain, rest sourced from reference TRBV9 and TRBJ2-7, is DSGVTQTPKHLITATGQRVTLRCSPRSGDLSVYWYQQSLDQGLQFLIQYYNGEERAKGNILERFSAQQFPDLHSELNLSSLELGDSALYFCASSPRQGSSYEQYFGPGTRLTVT.

A few counts support this clone. The J gene is TRBJ1-4, the V gene TRBV30; TRBD1 is a possible D gene (5 bases). The length of the CDR3 is 13 residues. Germline V gene sequence: CDR1 GTSNPN, CDR2 SVGIG (reference sequence). V was trimmed by 3 bases and J by 12 bases, leaving 17 bases between them. This chain's CDR3 is CAWSRDRDRELFF. CDR3 nucleotides: TGTGCCTGGAGCCGGGACCGGGACCGGGAACTGTTTTTT.

The DNA of the CDR3 is TGTGCCATCAGTGAGTCGAGGGGGTACAGGGATTCCTACGAGCAGTACTTC. Amino acids: CAISESRGYRDSYEQYF. J is TRBJ2-7 and V is TRBV10-3; possibly TRBD1 for D (6 bases). CDR1 and CDR2 (germline): ENHRY, SYGVKD. The CDR3 is 17 amino acids. V was shortened by 0 bases and J by 1 base, with 16 bases between the two germline ends.

The chain links TRBV28 to TRBJ1-4, with a weak D call TRBD1 (6 bases). Germline V CDR1 and CDR2: MDHEN, SYDVKM. The CDR3 covers 15 residues. Trimming cost V 4 bases and J 8 bases, with 17 bases left between them. CDR3 nucleotides: TGTGCCAGCAGTTCCTACGGGGGGCCGGACGAAAAACTGTTTTTT. It is translated as CASSSYGGPDEKLFF.

This clone was seen a few times. The chain uses TRBV2 and TRBJ1-2; D perhaps matches TRBD1 (5 bases). There are 14 residues in the CDR3. V was clipped by 4 bases and J by 5 bases, with 14 bases between them. Germline CDR1 SNHLY, CDR2 FYNNEI. CDR3 coding DNA: TGTGCCAGCAGTGGAAGAAGAGGGGCTTATGGCTACACCTTC. This codes for CASSGRRGAYGYTF.

The chain employs TRBV12-5 and TRBJ2-2; tentatively, D is TRBD1 (7 bases). Trimming left V 2 bases short and J 6 bases short, with 10 bases between. The CDR3 length is 14 residues. From germline, CDR1 is LGHNT and CDR2 FRNRAP. The CDR3 DNA reads as TGTGCTAGTGGTTTGCAGGGGGGCGCCGGGGAGCTGTTTTTT. Translation: CASGLQGGAGELFF. Complete variable domain (other parts from reference TRBV12-5 and TRBJ2-2): DARVTQTPRHKVTEMGQEVTMRCQPILGHNTVFWYRQTMMQGLELLAYFRNRAPLDDSGMPKDRFSAEMPDATLATLKIQPSEPRDSAVYFCASGLQGGAGELFFGEGSRLTVL.

This CDR3 reads CASSQDYSGLAGGSYNEQFF. CDR3 nucleotides: TGCGCCAGCAGCCAAGATTACTCGGGACTAGCGGGAGGTTCGTACAATGAGCAGTTCTTC. The rearrangement uses TRBV4-1 and TRBJ2-1, with 15 bases identical to TRBD2. Germline lookup yields CDR1 MGHRA and CDR2 YSYEKL. This CDR3 comprises 20 residues. The ends lost 0 bases at V and 4 bases at J; junction bases unmatched: 10.

The chain links TRBV27 to TRBJ1-5; D might be TRBD1 (6 bases). The CDR3 is made up of 17 amino acids. The V gene's germline CDR1 is MNHEY and CDR2 SMNVEV (reference sequence). Trimming left V 5 bases short and J 3 bases short, with 20 bases between. CDR3 loop: CASSSPDSSLVNQPQHF. Here the CDR3 DNA reads TGTGCCAGCAGTAGTCCGGACAGTTCTTTAGTCAATCAGCCCCAGCATTTT.

This clone has just a few counts. This chain links TRBV19 with TRBJ1-3; D call uncertain. The CDR3 has 12 residues. V was pared by 4 bases and J by 9 bases, with 10 bases between. Per the germline V gene, CDR1 is LNHDA and CDR2 is SQIVND (reference sequence). The CDR3 DNA reads TGTGCCAGTAGTAAACCCCGCGGCACCATATATTTT. Amino acids: CASSKPRGTIYF.

The CDR3 region has the DNA TGTGCCAGCCACAGGGGAGGGGAAGATACGCAGTATTTT. Protein sequence: CASHRGGEDTQYF. This chain uses TRBV7-9 with TRBJ2-3; D is tentatively TRBD1 or TRBD2 (7 bases each). In germline, CDR1 is SEHNR, CDR2 FQNEAQ (reference sequence). Trimming pared 8 bases from V and 5 bases from J, leaving 14 bases between. This CDR3 spans 13 amino acids. Full variable domain (outside the CDR3, taken from reference TRBV7-9 and TRBJ2-3): DTGVSQNPRHKITKRGQNVTFRCDPISEHNRLYWYRQTLGQGPEFLTYFQNEAQLEKSRLLSDRFSAERPKGSFSTLEIQRTEQGDSAMYLCASHRGGEDTQYFGPGTRLTVL.

This chain joins TRBV28 and TRBJ1-1; D is unresolved. V lost 5 bases, J lost 2 bases, and 6 bases lay in between. Germline V lookup: CDR1 MDHEN, CDR2 SYDVKM. The CDR3 runs 12 residues. Here the CDR3 reads CASSTSNTEAFF. The CDR3 DNA reads TGTGCCAGCAGTACCAGTAACACTGAAGCTTTCTTT.

This sequence joins TRBV5-1 and TRBJ2-1, with D maybe TRBD1 (8 bases). V was trimmed by 4 bases and J by 7 bases, leaving 15 bases between them. Germline V CDR1 and CDR2: SGHRS, YFSETQ. The CDR3 loop spans 14 amino acids. The CDR3 protein is CASSRGQGGNEQFF. CDR3 nucleotides: TGCGCCAGCAGCCGAGGACAGGGAGGGAATGAGCAGTTCTTC. Together with reference TRBV5-1 and TRBJ2-1, the CDR3 gives the full variable domain: KAGVTQTPRYLIKTRGQQVTLSCSPISGHRSVSWYQQTPGQGLQFLFEYFSETQRNKGNFPGRFSGRQFSNSRSEMNVSTLELGDSALYLCASSRGQGGNEQFFGPGTRLTVL.

V gene TRBV30 combines with J gene TRBJ2-2; D not certain. The CDR3 covers 11 residues. Germline V gives CDR1 GTSNPN, CDR2 SVGIG (reference sequence). V was cut by 1 base and J by 6 bases, with 3 bases left in between. The CDR3 loop is CAWSGAGELFF. CDR3 DNA sequence: TGTGCCTGGAGTGGGGCCGGGGAGCTGTTTTTT. The whole variable domain, remainder taken from reference TRBV30 and TRBJ2-2, is SQTIHQWPATLVQPVGSPLSLECTVEGTSNPNLYWYRQAAGRGLQLLFYSVGIGQISSEVPQNLSASRPQDRQFILSSKKLLLSDSGFYLCAWSGAGELFFGEGSRLTVL.

V and J are TRBV7-2 and TRBJ2-5, with D possibly matching TRBD2 (5 bases). Between the trimmed V and J ends, which lost 5 bases and 5 bases, there was a span of 12 bases. Germline values: CDR1 SGHTA, CDR2 FQGNSA. The CDR3 is 13 residues long. CDR3 coding DNA: TGTGCCAGCAGCCTCAAGAGGGTGGAGACCCAGTACTTC. Amino acids: CASSLKRVETQYF.